This TCR beta chain was recorded in a study of identifying expanded T cells in peripheral blood. General study results and limits: Clone count variance between roughly 2-week samples rose with total template count.

A note on this clone: What it binds is not known.

Method: immunoSEQ multiplex PCR; TCRdb's copy keeps in-frame clones and lacks some. The sample yields about 130,000 clones, approximately 86% seen once. Germline CDR1 is SQVTM and CDR2 is ANQGSEA. This CDR3 has 16 amino acids. Germline trimming cut 3 bases from V and 4 bases from J; bases unmatched to any gene: 13. This clonotype was sampled from a person aged 18-70 years in good health. V is TRBV29-1 and J is TRBJ1-1; 8 nucleotides line up with TRBD1. Input material: blood. DNA for the CDR3: TGCAGCGTTGAGGACCCGACAGGGGAGGTTAGCACTGAAGCTTTCTTT. It yields the protein CSVEDPTGEVSTEAFF.